A selection of T cell receptor beta chains follows, all from one sample in a study of control samples from healthy donors and cancer patients. Produced via immunoSEQ multiplex PCR; TCRdb's table is partial and in-frame only. The table has 65,000 to 80,000 clones, around 90% seen once. The sequenced sample was PBMCs. These TCRs come from a woman aged 45-59 years with colorectal cancer. CDR3s include the opening cysteine and the closing phenylalanine or tryptophan. A D gene is named only where the DNA matches it firmly. Clone sizes are given selectively: once, few, many, or a class where the clone is expanded.

d_gene,j_gene,abundance,v_gene,CDR3nt,CDR3aa
TRBD1,TRBJ1-1,-,TRBV27,TGTGCCAGCAGTTCCAGGACAGGGAGTTCCATCGAAGCTTTCTTT,CASSSRTGSSIEAFF
TRBD1,TRBJ1-1,-,TRBV5-4,TGTGCCAGCAGACCCGGACAGGGGGCGCCCCGGAACACTGAAGCTTTCTTT,CASRPGQGAPRNTEAFF
-,TRBJ1-1,-,TRBV5-4,TGTGCCAGCAGCTTGTGGATAGGGGGCACTGAAGCTTTCTTT,CASSLWIGGTEAFF
-,TRBJ1-6,-,TRBV5-1,TGCGCCAGCAGCTCCACGAGCTCCTATAATTCACCCCTCCACTTT,CASSSTSSYNSPLHF
-,TRBJ1-4,-,TRBV19,TGTGCCAGTAGTATAAGAGAAAGGGCTAAACTGTTTTTT,CASSIRERAKLFF
TRBD2,TRBJ2-3,-,TRBV7-6,TGTGCCAGCAGCTCAGGACTAGTGAGTGCAGATACGCAGTATTTT,CASSSGLVSADTQYF
-,TRBJ1-2,-,TRBV5-6,TGTGCCAGCAGCGAGGACGGACGGAACTATGGCTACACCTTC,CASSEDGRNYGYTF
-,TRBJ2-1,-,TRBV3-1/TRBV3-2,TGTGCCAGCAGCCAAGTAGTGGGGGGCAATGAGCAGTTCTTC,CASSQVVGGNEQFF
-,TRBJ2-5,once,TRBV4-3,TGCGCCAGCAGCCAAGATTTCGGGCTTAGGGAGACCCAGTACTTC,CASSQDFGLRETQYF
-,TRBJ1-5,-,TRBV4-1,TGCGCCAGCAGCCAAGGAAACCAAGCAGGCGGGTACAATCAGCCCCAGCATTTT,CASSQGNQAGGYNQPQHF
-,TRBJ2-1,once,TRBV3-1/TRBV3-2,TGTGCCAGCTCCTATGGAGGGGCTGATGAGCAGTTCTTC,CASSYGGADEQFF
-,TRBJ1-4,once,TRBV18,TGTGCCAGCTCACAGTCCCAACCAGGGGCTGATGAAAAACTGTTTTTT,CASSQSQPGADEKLFF
TRBD1,TRBJ2-5,once,TRBV3-1/TRBV3-2,TGTGCCAGCAGACAGACAGGGTACCAAGAGACCCAGTACTTC,CASRQTGYQETQYF
-,TRBJ1-2,-,TRBV28,TGTGCCAGCAGTTCACAGGTTCTATATGGCTACACCTTC,CASSSQVLYGYTF
-,TRBJ2-5,-,TRBV30,TGTGCCTGGAGTGGACCGCTCGGAAAAGAGACCCAGTACTTC,CAWSGPLGKETQYF
-,TRBJ1-5,-,TRBV6-2/TRBV6-3,TGTGCCAGCAGTTACTCGACAGGAGGGGGCAATCAGCCCCAGCATTTT,CASSYSTGGGNQPQHF
TRBD1,TRBJ2-1,-,TRBV19,TGTGCCAGTAGTATAACGGACAGGGATAACAATTGGCAGTTCTTC,CASSITDRDNNWQFF
-,TRBJ1-1,-,TRBV6-5,TGTGCCAGCAGTTACCAGGGGCAGAACACTGAAGCTTTCTTT,CASSYQGQNTEAFF
TRBD1,TRBJ1-5,-,TRBV7-8,TGTGCCAGCAGCCCAGGACAGGGCTTTCAGCCCCAGCATTTT,CASSPGQGFQPQHF
-,TRBJ2-2,-,TRBV5-6,TGTGCCAGCAGCTGGGCCGTGGGGGCGGGGGACCAGAACACCGGGGAGCTGTTTTTT,CASSWAVGAGDQNTGELFF
-,TRBJ2-2,-,TRBV10-1,TGCGCCAGCAGTCCCTTAGGCGGGACGAACACCGGGGAGCTGTTTTTT,CASSPLGGTNTGELFF
-,TRBJ2-2,once,TRBV5-3,TGTGCCAGAACTCCCGGACGGCCGAACACCGGGGAGCTGTTTTTT,CARTPGRPNTGELFF
-,TRBJ2-5,-,TRBV12-3/TRBV12-4,TGTGCCAGCAGCTTGGAGTTTGCCGAGACCCAGTACTTC,CASSLEFAETQYF
TRBD1,TRBJ2-6,-,TRBV5-6,TGTGCCAGCAGCTACGGACAGGGGGCGCTCGGGGCCAACGTCCTGACTTTC,CASSYGQGALGANVLTF
-,TRBJ2-3,once,TRBV2,TGTGCCAGCACGAGGGCGGGCACAGATACGCAGTATTTT,CASTRAGTDTQYF
-,TRBJ2-3,-,TRBV4-1,TGCGCCAGCAGCCTCGCCGGACAGATCCTAAATACGCAGTATTTT,CASSLAGQILNTQYF
-,TRBJ2-3,-,TRBV29-1,TGCAGCGTTGAGGCTAGCGGCACAGATACGCAGTATTTT,CSVEASGTDTQYF
TRBD1,TRBJ1-1,-,TRBV2,TGTGCCAGCAGTTACGGGACAGGGGTAACTGAAGCTTTCTTT,CASSYGTGVTEAFF
TRBD1,TRBJ1-5,-,TRBV6-2/TRBV6-3,TGTGCCAGCAGTACCGGGACAGGGATTCAGCCCCAGCATTTT,CASSTGTGIQPQHF
-,TRBJ1-2,once,TRBV7-2,TGTGCCAGCAGCTTAGGGGTGACGGGTTTGGGTGGCTACACCTTC,CASSLGVTGLGGYTF
-,TRBJ2-2,-,TRBV7-2,TGTGCCAGCAGTCCTGAGAGGACCCACACCGGGGAGCTGTTTTTT,CASSPERTHTGELFF
TRBD2,TRBJ2-1,-,TRBV10-3,TGTGCCATCAGGGATAGCGGGGGGGTCTACAATGAGCAGTTCTTC,CAIRDSGGVYNEQFF
-,TRBJ1-1,-,TRBV28,TGTGCCAGCAGTTTCTATCAGAACACTGAAGCTTTCTTT,CASSFYQNTEAFF